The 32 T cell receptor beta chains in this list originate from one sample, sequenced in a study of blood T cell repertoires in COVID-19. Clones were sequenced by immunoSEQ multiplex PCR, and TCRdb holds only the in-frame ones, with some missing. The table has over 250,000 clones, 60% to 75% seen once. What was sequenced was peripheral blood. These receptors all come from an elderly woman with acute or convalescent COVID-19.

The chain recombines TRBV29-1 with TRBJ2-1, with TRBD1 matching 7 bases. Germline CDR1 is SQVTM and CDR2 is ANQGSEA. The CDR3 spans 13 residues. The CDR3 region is CSGETGIVDEQFF. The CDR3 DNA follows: TGCAGTGGGGAGACAGGGATTGTCGATGAGCAGTTCTTC.

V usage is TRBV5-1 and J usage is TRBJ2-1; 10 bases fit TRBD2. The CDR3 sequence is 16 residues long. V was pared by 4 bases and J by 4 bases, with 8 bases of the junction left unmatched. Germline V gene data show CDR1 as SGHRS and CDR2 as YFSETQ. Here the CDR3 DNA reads TGCGCCAGCAGCGGATTTAGCGGGGGGCAATACAATGAGCAGTTCTTC. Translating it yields CASSGFSGGQYNEQFF. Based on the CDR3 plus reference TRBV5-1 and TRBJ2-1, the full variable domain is KAGVTQTPRYLIKTRGQQVTLSCSPISGHRSVSWYQQTPGQGLQFLFEYFSETQRNKGNFPGRFSGRQFSNSRSEMNVSTLELGDSALYLCASSGFSGGQYNEQFFGPGTRLTVL.

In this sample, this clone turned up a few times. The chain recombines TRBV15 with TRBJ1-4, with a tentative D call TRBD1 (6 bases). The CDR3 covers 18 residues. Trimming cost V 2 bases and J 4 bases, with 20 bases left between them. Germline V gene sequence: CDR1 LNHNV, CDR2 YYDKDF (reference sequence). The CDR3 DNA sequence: TGTGCCACCAGCAGACCTCAAAGGGGGACCGACTTTAATGAAAAACTGTTTTTT. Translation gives CATSRPQRGTDFNEKLFF.

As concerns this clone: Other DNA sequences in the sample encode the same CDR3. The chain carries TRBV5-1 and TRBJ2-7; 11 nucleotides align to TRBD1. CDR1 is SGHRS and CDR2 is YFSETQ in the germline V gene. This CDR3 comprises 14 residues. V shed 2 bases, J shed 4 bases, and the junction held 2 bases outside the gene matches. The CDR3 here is CASSLGTGGYEQYF. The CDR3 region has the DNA TGCGCCAGCAGCTTAGGGACAGGGGGGTACGAGCAGTACTTC.

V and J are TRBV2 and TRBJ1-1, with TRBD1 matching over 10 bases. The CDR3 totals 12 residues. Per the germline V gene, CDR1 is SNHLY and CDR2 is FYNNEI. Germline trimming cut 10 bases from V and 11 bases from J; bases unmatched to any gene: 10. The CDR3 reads CAIGGTGVRAFF. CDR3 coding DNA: TGTGCCATCGGCGGGACAGGGGTTCGCGCTTTCTTT. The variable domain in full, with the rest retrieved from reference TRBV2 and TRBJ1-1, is EPEVTQTPSHQVTQMGQEVILRCVPISNHLYFYWYRQILGQKVEFLVSFYNNEISEKSEIFDDQFSVERPDGSNFTLKIRSTKLEDSAMYFCAIGGTGVRAFFGQGTRLTVV.

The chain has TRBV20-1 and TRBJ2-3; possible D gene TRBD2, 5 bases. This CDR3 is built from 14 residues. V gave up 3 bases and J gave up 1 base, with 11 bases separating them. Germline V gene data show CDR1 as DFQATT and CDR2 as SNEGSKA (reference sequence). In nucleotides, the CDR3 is TGCAGTGCTAGTCTAGGGAGCGGCACAGATACGCAGTATTTT. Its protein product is CSASLGSGTDTQYF.

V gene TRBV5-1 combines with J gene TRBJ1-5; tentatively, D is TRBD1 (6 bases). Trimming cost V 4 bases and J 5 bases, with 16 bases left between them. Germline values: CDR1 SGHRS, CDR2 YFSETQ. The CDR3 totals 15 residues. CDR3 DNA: TGCGCCAGCAGCCCTGGGACAAGGGTTGATCAGCCCCAGCATTTT. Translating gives CASSPGTRVDQPQHF.

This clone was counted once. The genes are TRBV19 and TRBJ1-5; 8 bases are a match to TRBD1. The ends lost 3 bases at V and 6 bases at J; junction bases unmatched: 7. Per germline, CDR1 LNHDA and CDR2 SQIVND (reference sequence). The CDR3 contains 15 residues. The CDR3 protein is CASSINRGNSQPQHF. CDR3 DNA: TGTGCCAGTAGTATTAACAGGGGGAATTCTCAGCCCCAGCATTTT.

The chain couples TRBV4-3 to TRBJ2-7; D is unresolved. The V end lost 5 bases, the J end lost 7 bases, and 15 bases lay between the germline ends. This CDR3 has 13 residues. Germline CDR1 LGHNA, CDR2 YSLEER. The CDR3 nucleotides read TGCGCCAGCAGCAACCGTGAGCGCCGGGAGCAGTACTTC. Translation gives CASSNRERREQYF.

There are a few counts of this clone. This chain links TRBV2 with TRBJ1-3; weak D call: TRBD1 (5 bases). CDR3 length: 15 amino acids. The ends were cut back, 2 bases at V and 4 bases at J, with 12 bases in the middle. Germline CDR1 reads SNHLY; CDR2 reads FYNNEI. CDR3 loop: CASSERTGWGNTIYF. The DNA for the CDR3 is TGTGCCAGCAGTGAAAGAACAGGTTGGGGAAACACCATATATTTT.

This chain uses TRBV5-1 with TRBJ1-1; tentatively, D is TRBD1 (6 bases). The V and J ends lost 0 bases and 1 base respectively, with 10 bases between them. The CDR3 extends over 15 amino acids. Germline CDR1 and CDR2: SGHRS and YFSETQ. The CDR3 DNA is TGCGCCAGCAGCTTGGACGGACAGAGGAACACTGAAGCTTTCTTT. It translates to CASSLDGQRNTEAFF.

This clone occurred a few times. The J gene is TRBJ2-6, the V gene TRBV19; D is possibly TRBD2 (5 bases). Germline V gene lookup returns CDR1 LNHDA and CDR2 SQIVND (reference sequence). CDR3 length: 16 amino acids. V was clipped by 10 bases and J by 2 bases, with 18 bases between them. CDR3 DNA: TGTGCCACTGTCGGGCTGCCGGGGACTGGGGCCAACGTCCTGACTTTC. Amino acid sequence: CATVGLPGTGANVLTF.

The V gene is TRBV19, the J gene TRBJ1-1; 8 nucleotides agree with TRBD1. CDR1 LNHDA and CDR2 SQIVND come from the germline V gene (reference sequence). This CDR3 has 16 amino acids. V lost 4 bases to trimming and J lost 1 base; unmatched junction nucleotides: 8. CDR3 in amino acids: CASSTVTGTGNTEAFF. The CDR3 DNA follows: TGTGCCAGTAGTACCGTGACCGGGACAGGGAACACTGAAGCTTTCTTT.

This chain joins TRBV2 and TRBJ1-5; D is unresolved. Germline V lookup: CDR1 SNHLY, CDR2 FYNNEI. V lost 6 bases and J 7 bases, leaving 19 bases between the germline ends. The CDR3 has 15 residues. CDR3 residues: CASRKNDGRGQPQHF. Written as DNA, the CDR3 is TGTGCCAGCAGGAAAAATGACGGACGGGGACAGCCCCAGCATTTT.

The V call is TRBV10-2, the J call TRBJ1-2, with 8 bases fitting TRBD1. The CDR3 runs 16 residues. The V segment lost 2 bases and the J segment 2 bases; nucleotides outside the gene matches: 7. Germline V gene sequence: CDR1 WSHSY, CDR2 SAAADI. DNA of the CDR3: TGCGCCAGCAGTGAGAGGGCAGGGGGCTTGAACTATGGCTACACCTTC. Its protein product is CASSERAGGLNYGYTF.

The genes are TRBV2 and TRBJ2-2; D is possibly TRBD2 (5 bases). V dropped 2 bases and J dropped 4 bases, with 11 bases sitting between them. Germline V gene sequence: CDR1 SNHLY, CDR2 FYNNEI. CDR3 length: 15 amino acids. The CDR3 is CASSEQARGTGELFF. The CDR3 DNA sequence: TGTGCCAGCAGTGAACAGGCCCGGGGCACCGGGGAGCTGTTTTTT.

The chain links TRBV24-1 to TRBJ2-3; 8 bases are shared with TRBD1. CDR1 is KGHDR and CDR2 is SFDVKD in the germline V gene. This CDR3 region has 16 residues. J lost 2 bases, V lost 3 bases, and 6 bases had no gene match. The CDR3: CATSDRQGKDTDTQYF. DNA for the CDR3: TGTGCCACCAGTGATCGACAGGGGAAGGACACAGATACGCAGTATTTT.

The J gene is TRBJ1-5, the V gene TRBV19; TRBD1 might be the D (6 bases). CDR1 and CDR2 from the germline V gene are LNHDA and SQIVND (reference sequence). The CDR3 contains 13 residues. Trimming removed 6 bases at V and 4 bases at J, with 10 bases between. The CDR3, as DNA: TGTGCCAGTAGCCCGACAGGTAATCAGCCCCAGCATTTT. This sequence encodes CASSPTGNQPQHF.

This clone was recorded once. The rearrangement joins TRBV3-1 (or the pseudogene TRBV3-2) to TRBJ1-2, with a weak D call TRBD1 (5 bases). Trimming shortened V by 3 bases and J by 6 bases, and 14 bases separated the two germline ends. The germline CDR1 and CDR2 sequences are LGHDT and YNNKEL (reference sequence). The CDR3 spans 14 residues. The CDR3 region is CASSHSVPGDGYTF. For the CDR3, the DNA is TGTGCCAGCAGCCATTCCGTCCCGGGGGATGGCTACACCTTC.

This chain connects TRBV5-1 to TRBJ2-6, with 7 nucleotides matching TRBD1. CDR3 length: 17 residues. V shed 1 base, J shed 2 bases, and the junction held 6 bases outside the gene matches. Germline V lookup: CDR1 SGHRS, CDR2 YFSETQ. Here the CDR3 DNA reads TGCGCCAGCAGCTTGCCCAGGGGGAGCCCTGGGGCCAACGTCCTGACTTTC. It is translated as CASSLPRGSPGANVLTF.

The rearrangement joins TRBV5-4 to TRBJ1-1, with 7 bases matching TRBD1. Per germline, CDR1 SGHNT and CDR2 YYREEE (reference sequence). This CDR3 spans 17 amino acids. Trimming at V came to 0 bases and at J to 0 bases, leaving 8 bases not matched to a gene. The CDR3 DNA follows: TGTGCCAGCAGCTTGGCCGAGGGGGCGAAGGTGAACACTGAAGCTTTCTTT. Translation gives CASSLAEGAKVNTEAFF.

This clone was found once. The CDR3 reads CATSSRQGKQFF. CDR3 DNA sequence: TGTGCCACCAGCAGCAGACAGGGAAAGCAGTTCTTC. V and J are TRBV15 and TRBJ2-1; 7 positions agree with TRBD1. Trimming at V came to 3 bases and at J to 11 bases, leaving 4 bases not matched to a gene. The CDR3 is made up of 12 amino acids. CDR1 and CDR2 from the germline V gene are LNHNV and YYDKDF (reference sequence).

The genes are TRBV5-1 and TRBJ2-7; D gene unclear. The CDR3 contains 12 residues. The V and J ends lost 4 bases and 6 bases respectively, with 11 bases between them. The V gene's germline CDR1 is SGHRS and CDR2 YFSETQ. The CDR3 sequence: CASSPPAAEQYF. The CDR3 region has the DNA TGCGCCAGCAGCCCTCCTGCGGCCGAGCAGTACTTC.

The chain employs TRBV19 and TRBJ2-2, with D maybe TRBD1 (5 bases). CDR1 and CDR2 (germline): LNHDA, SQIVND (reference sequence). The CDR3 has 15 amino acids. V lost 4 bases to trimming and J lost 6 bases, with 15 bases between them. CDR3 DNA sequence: TGTGCCAGTAGTAGGGCAAGGGGTTCAGCCGGGGAGCTGTTTTTT. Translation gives CASSRARGSAGELFF. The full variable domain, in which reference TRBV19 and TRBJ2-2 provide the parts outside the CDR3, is DGGITQSPKYLFRKEGQNVTLSCEQNLNHDAMYWYRQDPGQGLRLIYYSQIVNDFQKGDIAEGYSVSREKKESFPLTVTSAQKNPTAFYLCASSRARGSAGELFFGEGSRLTVL.

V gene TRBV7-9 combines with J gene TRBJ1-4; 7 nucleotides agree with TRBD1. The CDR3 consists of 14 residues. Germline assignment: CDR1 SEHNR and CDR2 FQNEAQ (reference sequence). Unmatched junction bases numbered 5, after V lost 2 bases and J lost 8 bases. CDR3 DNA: TGTGCCAGCAGCTTATCACAGGGGAACGAAAAACTGTTTTTT. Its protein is CASSLSQGNEKLFF.

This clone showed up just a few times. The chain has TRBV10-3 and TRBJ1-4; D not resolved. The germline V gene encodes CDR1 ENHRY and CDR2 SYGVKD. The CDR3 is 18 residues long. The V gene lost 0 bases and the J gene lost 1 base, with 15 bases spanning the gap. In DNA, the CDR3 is TGTGCCATCAGTGAGTCGCTCGGGAAGGGAGAAACTAATGAAAAACTGTTTTTT. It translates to CAISESLGKGETNEKLFF.

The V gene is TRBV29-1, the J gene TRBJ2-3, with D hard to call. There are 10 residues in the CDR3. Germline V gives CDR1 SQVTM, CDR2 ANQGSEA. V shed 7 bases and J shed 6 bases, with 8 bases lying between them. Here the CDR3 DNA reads TGCAGCGCCCTTATCGATACGCAGTATTTT. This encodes CSALIDTQYF.

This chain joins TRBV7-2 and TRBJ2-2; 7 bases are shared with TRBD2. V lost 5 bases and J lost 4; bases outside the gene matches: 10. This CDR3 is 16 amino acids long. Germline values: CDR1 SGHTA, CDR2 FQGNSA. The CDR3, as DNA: TGTGCCAGCAGCCGTCTCCTAGCGGTAGCCACCGGGGAGCTGTTTTTT. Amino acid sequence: CASSRLLAVATGELFF.

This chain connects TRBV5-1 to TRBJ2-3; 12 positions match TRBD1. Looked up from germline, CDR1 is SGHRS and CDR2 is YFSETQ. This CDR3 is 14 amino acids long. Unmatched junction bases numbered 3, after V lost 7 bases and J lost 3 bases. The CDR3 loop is CASGDRGLTDTQYF. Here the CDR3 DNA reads TGCGCCAGCGGGGACAGGGGGCTAACAGATACGCAGTATTTT.

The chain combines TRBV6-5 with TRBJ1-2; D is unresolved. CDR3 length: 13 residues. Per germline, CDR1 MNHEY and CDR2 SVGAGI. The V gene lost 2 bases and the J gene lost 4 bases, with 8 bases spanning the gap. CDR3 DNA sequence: TGTGCCAGCAGTTACGAGGGTGTCTATGGCTACACCTTC. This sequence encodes CASSYEGVYGYTF.

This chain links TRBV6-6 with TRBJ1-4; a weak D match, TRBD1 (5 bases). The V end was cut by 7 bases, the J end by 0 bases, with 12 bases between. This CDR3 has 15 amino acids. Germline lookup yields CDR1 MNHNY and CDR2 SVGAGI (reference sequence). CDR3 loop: CASNAQGATNEKLFF. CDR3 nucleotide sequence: TGTGCCAGCAATGCCCAGGGCGCAACTAATGAAAAACTGTTTTTT.

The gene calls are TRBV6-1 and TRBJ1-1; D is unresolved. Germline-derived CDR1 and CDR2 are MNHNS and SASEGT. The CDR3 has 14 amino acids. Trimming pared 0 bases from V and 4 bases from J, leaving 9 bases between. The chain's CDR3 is CASSEALQVTEAFF. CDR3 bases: TGTGCCAGCAGTGAAGCGCTTCAGGTCACTGAAGCTTTCTTT.